These 16 T cell receptor beta chains share one sample of origin, sequenced in a study of OX40 agonist ivuxolimab in advanced cancers. TCRdb keeps only in-frame clones here, not all; method: immunoSEQ multiplex PCR. The sample has about 26,000 clones, approximately 83% seen once. Sequences were derived from CD4+ or CD8+ T cells sorted from blood, sampled in a trial of the OX40 agonist ivuxolimab. Receptors were obtained from an adult with an advanced solid tumor such as melanoma, head and neck, liver or kidney cancer.

Only one count was recorded for this clone. This rearrangement joins TRBV6-5 to TRBJ2-5; 8 positions match TRBD1. Germline CDR1 is MNHEY and CDR2 is SVGAGI. The V gene end was trimmed by 5 bases and the J gene end by 3 bases; junction bases not matched to a gene: 8. This CDR3 is 15 amino acids long. CDR3 bases: TGTGCCAGCAGTCGTACAGGGGGTAGAGAAGAGACCCAGTACTTC. Encoded protein: CASSRTGGREETQYF.

The gene calls are TRBV6-5 and TRBJ2-7; D not certain. Trimming removed 7 bases at V and 0 bases at J, with 10 bases between. The CDR3 contains 13 residues. Germline CDR1 and CDR2: MNHEY and SVGAGI. The CDR3: CASTPGLSYEQYF. The CDR3 nucleotides are TGTGCCAGCACCCCGGGCCTCTCCTACGAGCAGTACTTC.

The CDR3 DNA is TGTGCCAGCAGCTTTTCCGACAGACGAACCACAGATACGCAGTATTTT. Encoded protein: CASSFSDRRTTDTQYF. This chain links TRBV11-2 with TRBJ2-3; tentatively, D is TRBD1 (5 bases). CDR3 length: 16 amino acids. Per germline, CDR1 SGHAT and CDR2 FQNNGV. Trimming left V 3 bases short and J 2 bases short, with 15 bases between.

This clone appeared once. The chain's CDR3 is CASSLWTSTVYGYTF. The CDR3 nucleotides read TGTGCCAGCAGCTTATGGACCTCGACAGTCTATGGCTACACCTTC. V is TRBV11-2 and J is TRBJ1-2; TRBD1 is a possible D gene (5 bases). The CDR3 loop spans 15 amino acids. Trimming left V 2 bases short and J 4 bases short, with 14 bases between. Germline-derived CDR1 and CDR2 are SGHAT and FQNNGV.

The chain joins TRBV6-5 to TRBJ2-2; 7 bases are shared with TRBD2. With V trimmed by 0 bases and J by 4 bases, 5 bases remained unmatched. The CDR3 length is 16 residues. Germline values: CDR1 MNHEY, CDR2 SVGAGI. In DNA, the CDR3 is TGTGCCAGCAGTTACTCGAGCGGGGTGGGCACCGGGGAGCTGTTTTTT. It codes for CASSYSSGVGTGELFF.

This sequence joins TRBV12-5 and TRBJ2-2, with D unresolved. CDR3 length: 14 residues. Trimming pared 2 bases from V and 8 bases from J, leaving 12 bases between. Germline lookup yields CDR1 LGHNT and CDR2 FRNRAP. CDR3 nucleotide sequence: TGTGCTAGTGGTTTGATTACTAATCTTGGGGAGCTGTTTTTT. This sequence encodes CASGLITNLGELFF.

CDR3 DNA sequence: TGTGCCAGTAGTATTAGCGGGGACTACAATGAGCAGTTCTTC. Protein product: CASSISGDYNEQFF. The chain recombines TRBV19 with TRBJ2-1, with 8 bases fitting TRBD2. The germline CDR1 and CDR2 sequences are LNHDA and SQIVND (reference sequence). CDR3 length equals 14 residues. The V and J ends lost 3 bases and 3 bases, in that order; junction bases with no gene match: 1.

The rearrangement joins TRBV10-2 to TRBJ1-4; D is undetermined. The V end was cut by 2 bases, the J end by 8 bases, with 12 bases between. This CDR3 spans 14 amino acids. From germline, CDR1 is WSHSY and CDR2 SAAADI. The CDR3 here is CASSEPRAGEKLFF. CDR3 nucleotide sequence: TGCGCCAGCAGTGAGCCCCGGGCGGGGGAAAAACTGTTTTTT.

The rearrangement uses TRBV27 and TRBJ2-7, with D perhaps matching TRBD1 or TRBD2 (5 bases each). The CDR3 contains 16 residues. The V gene's germline CDR1 is MNHEY and CDR2 SMNVEV (reference sequence). V shed 2 bases and J shed 0 bases, with 14 bases lying between them. The chain's CDR3 is CASSLTGRQPSYEQYF. The CDR3 DNA reads TGTGCCAGCAGTTTAACGGGGCGGCAGCCCTCCTACGAGCAGTACTTC.

The chain combines TRBV6-1 with TRBJ2-1, with 7 nucleotides matching TRBD2. Looked up from germline, CDR1 is MNHNS and CDR2 is SASEGT. The CDR3 loop spans 14 amino acids. The V segment lost 2 bases and the J segment 8 bases; nucleotides outside the gene matches: 6. The chain's CDR3 is CASSEQGLVDEQFF. CDR3 nucleotides: TGTGCCAGCAGTGAACAAGGACTAGTGGATGAGCAGTTCTTC.

This clone is judged medium-sized. V and J are TRBV4-1 and TRBJ1-2, with D possibly TRBD1 on 6 matching bases. The CDR3 loop spans 16 amino acids. The ends were cut back, 1 base at V and 2 bases at J, with 14 bases in the middle. Per germline, CDR1 MGHRA and CDR2 YSYEKL. Written as DNA, the CDR3 is TGCGCCAGCAGCCAAGGGTACGGCAGGGGAAACTATGGCTACACCTTC. It encodes CASSQGYGRGNYGYTF.

The V and J genes are TRBV6-5 and TRBJ2-1; the match to TRBD1 covers 11 bases. V gave up 6 bases and J gave up 6 bases; unmatched junction bases: 7. The CDR3 extends over 15 amino acids. Per germline, CDR1 MNHEY and CDR2 SVGAGI. The CDR3 is CASSLSGTGGNEQFF. CDR3 in DNA: TGTGCCAGCAGCTTGAGTGGGACAGGGGGCAATGAGCAGTTCTTC.

This chain links TRBV6-5 with TRBJ1-1; 7 bases are a match to TRBD1. CDR1 MNHEY and CDR2 SVGAGI come from the germline V gene. The CDR3 contains 11 residues. V lost 8 bases to trimming and J lost 7 bases; unmatched junction nucleotides: 4. CDR3 DNA sequence: TGTGCCAGCGGGGGACAGCTTGAAGCTTTCTTT. It codes for CASGGQLEAFF.

This chain connects TRBV7-2 to TRBJ2-7; 8 bases align to TRBD1. With 4 bases clipped from V and 3 bases from J, the junction kept 14 bases outside the gene matches. This CDR3 is 17 amino acids long. The germline V gene has CDR1 SGHTA and CDR2 FQGNSA. In nucleotides, the CDR3 is TGTGCCAGCAGCTCCCCCCCAAAATTAGGACAGGGCTACGAGCAGTACTTC. Its translation: CASSSPPKLGQGYEQYF.

The chain couples TRBV7-9 to TRBJ2-7, with D maybe TRBD2 (6 bases). CDR3 length equals 14 residues. Germline V lookup: CDR1 SEHNR, CDR2 FQNEAQ (reference sequence). V lost 6 bases and J lost 3, with 15 bases in between. CDR3 bases: TGTGCCAGCAGTCATAGCGGTCTTGGCTACGAGCAGTACTTC. Amino acids: CASSHSGLGYEQYF.

The genes are TRBV19 and TRBJ1-1; the match to TRBD1 covers 9 bases. CDR1 and CDR2 (germline): LNHDA, SQIVND (reference sequence). V gave up 6 bases and J gave up 5 bases; unmatched junction bases: 13. CDR3 length equals 16 residues. CDR3 DNA sequence: TGTGCCAGTAGACAACCGACGGGACAGGGAGAGACTGAAGCTTTCTTT. It translates to CASRQPTGQGETEAFF. Complete variable domain (other parts from reference TRBV19 and TRBJ1-1): DGGITQSPKYLFRKEGQNVTLSCEQNLNHDAMYWYRQDPGQGLRLIYYSQIVNDFQKGDIAEGYSVSREKKESFPLTVTSAQKNPTAFYLCASRQPTGQGETEAFFGQGTRLTVV.